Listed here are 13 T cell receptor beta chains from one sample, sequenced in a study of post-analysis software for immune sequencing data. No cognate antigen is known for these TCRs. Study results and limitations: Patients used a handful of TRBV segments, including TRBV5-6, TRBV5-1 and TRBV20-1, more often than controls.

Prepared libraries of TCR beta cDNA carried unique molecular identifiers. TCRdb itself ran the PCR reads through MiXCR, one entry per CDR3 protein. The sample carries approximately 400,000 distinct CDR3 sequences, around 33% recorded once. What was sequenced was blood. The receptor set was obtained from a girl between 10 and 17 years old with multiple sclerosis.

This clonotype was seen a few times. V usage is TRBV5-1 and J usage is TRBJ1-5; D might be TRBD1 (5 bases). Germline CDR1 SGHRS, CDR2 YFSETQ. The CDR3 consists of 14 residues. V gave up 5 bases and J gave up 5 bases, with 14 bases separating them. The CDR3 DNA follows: TGCGCCAGCAGGCGGGGGGTAGAAGATCAGCCCCAGCATTTT. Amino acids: CASRRGVEDQPQHF.

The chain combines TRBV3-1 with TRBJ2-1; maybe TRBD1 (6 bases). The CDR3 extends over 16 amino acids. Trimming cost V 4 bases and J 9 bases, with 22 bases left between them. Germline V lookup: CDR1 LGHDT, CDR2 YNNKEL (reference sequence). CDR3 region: CASSRQPGHARSEQFF. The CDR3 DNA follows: TGTGCCAGCAGCCGACAGCCGGGACACGCACGTAGTGAGCAGTTCTTC.

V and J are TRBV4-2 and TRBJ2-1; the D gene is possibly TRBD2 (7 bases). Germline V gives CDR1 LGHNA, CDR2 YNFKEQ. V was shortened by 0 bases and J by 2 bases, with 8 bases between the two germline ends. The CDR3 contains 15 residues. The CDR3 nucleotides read TGTGCCAGCAGCCAAGAGGGGGGGCCCTACAATGAGCAGTTCTTC. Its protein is CASSQEGGPYNEQFF.

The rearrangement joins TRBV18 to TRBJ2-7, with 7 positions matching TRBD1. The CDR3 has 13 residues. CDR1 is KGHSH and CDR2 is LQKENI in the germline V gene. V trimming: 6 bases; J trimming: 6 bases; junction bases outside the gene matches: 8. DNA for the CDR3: TGTGCCAGCTCGTACGGGACAGTCTCCGAGCAGTACTTC. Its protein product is CASSYGTVSEQYF.

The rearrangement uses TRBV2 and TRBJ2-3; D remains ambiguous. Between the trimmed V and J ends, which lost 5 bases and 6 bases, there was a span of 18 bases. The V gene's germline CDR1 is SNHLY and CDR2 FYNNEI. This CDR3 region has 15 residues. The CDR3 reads CASSPGYSGLDTQYF. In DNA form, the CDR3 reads TGTGCCAGCAGTCCCGGATACTCAGGTTTGGATACGCAGTATTTT.

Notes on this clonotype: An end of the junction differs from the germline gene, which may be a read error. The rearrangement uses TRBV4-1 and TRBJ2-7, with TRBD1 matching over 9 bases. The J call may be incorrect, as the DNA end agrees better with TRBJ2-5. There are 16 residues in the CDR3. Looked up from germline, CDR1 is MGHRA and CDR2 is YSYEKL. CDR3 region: CTSSQSGTGLWETQYF. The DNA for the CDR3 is TGCACCAGCAGCCAATCTGGGACAGGGCTGTGGGAGACCCAGTACTTC.

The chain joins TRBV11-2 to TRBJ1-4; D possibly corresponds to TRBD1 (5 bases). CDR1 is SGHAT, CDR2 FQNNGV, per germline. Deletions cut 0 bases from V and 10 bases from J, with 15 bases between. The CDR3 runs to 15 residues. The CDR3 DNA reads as TGTGCCAGCAGCTTAGATTTCGGGGCACGGGGAAAACTGTTTTTT. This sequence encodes CASSLDFGARGKLFF.

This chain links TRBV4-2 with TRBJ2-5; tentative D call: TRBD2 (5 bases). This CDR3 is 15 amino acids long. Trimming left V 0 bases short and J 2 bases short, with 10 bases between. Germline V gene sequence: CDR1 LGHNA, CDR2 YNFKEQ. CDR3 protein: CASSQDQDLQETQYF. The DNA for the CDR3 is TGTGCCAGCAGCCAAGATCAGGACTTACAAGAGACCCAGTACTTC.

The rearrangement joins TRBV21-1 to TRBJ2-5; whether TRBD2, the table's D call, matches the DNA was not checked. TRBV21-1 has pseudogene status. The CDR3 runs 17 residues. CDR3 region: CASSQSKTSGPRETQYF. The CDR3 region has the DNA TGTGCCAGCAGCCAATCTAAGACTAGCGGCCCTCGAGAGACCCAGTACTTC.

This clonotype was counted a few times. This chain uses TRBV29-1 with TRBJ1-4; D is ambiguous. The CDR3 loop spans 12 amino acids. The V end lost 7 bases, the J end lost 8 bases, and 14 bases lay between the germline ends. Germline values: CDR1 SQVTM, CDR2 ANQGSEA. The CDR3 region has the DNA TGCAGCGCCCGGACTCAAGAGGAAAAACTGTTTTTT. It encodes CSARTQEEKLFF.

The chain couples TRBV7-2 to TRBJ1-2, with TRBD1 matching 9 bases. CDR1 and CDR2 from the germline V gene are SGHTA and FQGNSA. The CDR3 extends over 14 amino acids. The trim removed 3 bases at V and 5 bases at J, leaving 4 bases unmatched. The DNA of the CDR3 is TGTGCCAGCAGCTTCGAGACAGGGGGATATGGCTACACCTTC. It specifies CASSFETGGYGYTF.

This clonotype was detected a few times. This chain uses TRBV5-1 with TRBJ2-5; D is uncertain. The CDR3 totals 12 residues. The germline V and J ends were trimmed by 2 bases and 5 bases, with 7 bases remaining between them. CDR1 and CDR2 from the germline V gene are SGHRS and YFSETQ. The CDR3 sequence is CASSFVGETQYF. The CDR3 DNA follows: TGCGCCAGCAGCTTTGTGGGGGAGACCCAGTACTTC. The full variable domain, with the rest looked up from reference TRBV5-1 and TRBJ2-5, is KAGVTQTPRYLIKTRGQQVTLSCSPISGHRSVSWYQQTPGQGLQFLFEYFSETQRNKGNFPGRFSGRQFSNSRSEMNVSTLELGDSALYLCASSFVGETQYFGPGTRLLVL.

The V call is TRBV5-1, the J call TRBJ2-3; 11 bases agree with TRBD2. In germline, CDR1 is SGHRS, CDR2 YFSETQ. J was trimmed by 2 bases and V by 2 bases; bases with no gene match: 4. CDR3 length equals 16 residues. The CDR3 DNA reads TGCGCCAGCAGCTTTAGCGGGGGGGACACCACAGATACGCAGTATTTT. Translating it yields CASSFSGGDTTDTQYF.